The clone carrying this TCR beta chain was counted a few times. The antigen remains unidentified. To make TCR beta libraries, researchers used iRepertoire HTBI primers and Arm-PCR of CDR3 regions. TCRdb re-called the multiplex PCR reads through MiXCR, storing one row per CDR3 protein. The data contain approximately 400,000 distinct CDR3 sequences, roughly a quarter of them singletons. This sample is part of a study of regulatory T cells in long-lasting Graves disease. Study-level findings and limits: Patients whose Graves' disease persisted exhibited lower TCR diversity than those newly diagnosed.

Documented time point: persistent/refractory GD, antithyroid drugs over 5 years with positive TRAb. PBMCs provided the RNA from which the TCR library was made. Diagnosis followed American Thyroid Association guidelines for Graves' disease. The peripheral blood volume drawn was roughly 8.7 milliliters, and it was collected into EDTA tubes. The receptor comes from a female donor with Graves disease. The sequences come from peripheral blood mononuclear cells (PBMCs), collected when the disease was refractory, from a patient treated with antithyroid drugs.

Here the CDR3 reads CSAKATGQTYEQYF. DNA of the CDR3: TGCAGCGCTAAAGCAACGGGACAGACCTACGAGCAGTACTTC. The chain links TRBV29-1 to TRBJ2-7; the match to TRBD1 covers 7 bases. CDR3 length equals 14 residues. In germline, CDR1 is SQVTM, CDR2 ANQGSEA. Losses at the gene ends were 7 bases for V and 2 bases for J; bases not matched to a gene: 11.